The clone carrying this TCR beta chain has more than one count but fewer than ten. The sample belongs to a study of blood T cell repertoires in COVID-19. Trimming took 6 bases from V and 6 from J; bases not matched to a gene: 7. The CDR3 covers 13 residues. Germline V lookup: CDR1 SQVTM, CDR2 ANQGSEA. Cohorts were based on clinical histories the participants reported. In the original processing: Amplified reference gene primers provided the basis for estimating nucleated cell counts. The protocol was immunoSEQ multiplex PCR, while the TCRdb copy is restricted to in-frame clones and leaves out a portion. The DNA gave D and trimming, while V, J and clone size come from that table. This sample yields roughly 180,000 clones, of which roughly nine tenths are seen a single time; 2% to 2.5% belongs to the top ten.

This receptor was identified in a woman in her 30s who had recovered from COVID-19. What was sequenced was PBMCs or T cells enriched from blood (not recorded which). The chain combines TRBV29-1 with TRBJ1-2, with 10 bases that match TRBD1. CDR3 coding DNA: TGCAGCGTGGGAGACAGGGGGCTCGATGGCTACACCTTC. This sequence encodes CSVGDRGLDGYTF.